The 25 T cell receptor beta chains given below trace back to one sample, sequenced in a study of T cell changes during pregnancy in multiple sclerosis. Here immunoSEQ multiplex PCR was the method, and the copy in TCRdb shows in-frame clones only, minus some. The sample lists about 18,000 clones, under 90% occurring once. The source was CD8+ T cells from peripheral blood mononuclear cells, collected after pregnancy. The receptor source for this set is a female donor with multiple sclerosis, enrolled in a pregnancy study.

The CDR3 spells CASSLLAGGLSFYEQYF. The CDR3 DNA follows: TGTGCCAGCAGCTTGCTAGCGGGGGGGCTATCTTTCTACGAGCAGTACTTC. This chain links TRBV5-6 with TRBJ2-7; 12 bases fit TRBD2. The CDR3 sequence is 17 residues long. The germline CDR1 and CDR2 sequences are SGHDT and YYEEEE. Unmatched junction bases numbered 8, after V lost 1 base and J lost 3 bases.

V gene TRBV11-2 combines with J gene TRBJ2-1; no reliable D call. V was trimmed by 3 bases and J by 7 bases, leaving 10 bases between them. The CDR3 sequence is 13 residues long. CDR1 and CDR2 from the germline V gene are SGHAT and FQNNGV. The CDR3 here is CASSLFDGNEQFF. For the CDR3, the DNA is TGTGCCAGCAGCTTGTTCGACGGGAATGAGCAGTTCTTC. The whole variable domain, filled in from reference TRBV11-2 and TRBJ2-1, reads EAGVAQSPRYKIIEKRQSVAFWCNPISGHATLYWYQQILGQGPKLLIQFQNNGVVDDSQLPKDRFSAERLKGVDSTLKIQPAKLEDSAVYLCASSLFDGNEQFFGPGTRLTVL.

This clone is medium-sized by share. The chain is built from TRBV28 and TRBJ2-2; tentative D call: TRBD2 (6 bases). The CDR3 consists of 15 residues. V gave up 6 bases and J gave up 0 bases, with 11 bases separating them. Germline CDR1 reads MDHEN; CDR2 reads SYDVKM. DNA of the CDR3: TGTGCCAGCAGCCAAGGGGACTCGAACACCGGGGAGCTGTTTTTT. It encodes CASSQGDSNTGELFF.

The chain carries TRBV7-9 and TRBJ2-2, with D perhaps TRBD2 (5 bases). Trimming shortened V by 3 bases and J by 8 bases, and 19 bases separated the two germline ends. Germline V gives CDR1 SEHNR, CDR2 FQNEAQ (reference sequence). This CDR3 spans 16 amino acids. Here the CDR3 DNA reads TGTGCCAGCAGCTTCCACAGCGGCAGGTTAGCAGGGGAGCTGTTTTTT. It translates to CASSFHSGRLAGELFF.

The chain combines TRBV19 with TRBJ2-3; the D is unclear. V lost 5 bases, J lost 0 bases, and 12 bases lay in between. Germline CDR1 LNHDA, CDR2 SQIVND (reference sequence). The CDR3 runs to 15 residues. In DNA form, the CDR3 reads TGTGCCAGTAGTTTAGGCGGAACCAGCACAGATACGCAGTATTTT. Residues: CASSLGGTSTDTQYF. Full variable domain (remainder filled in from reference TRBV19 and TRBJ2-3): DGGITQSPKYLFRKEGQNVTLSCEQNLNHDAMYWYRQDPGQGLRLIYYSQIVNDFQKGDIAEGYSVSREKKESFPLTVTSAQKNPTAFYLCASSLGGTSTDTQYFGPGTRLTVL.

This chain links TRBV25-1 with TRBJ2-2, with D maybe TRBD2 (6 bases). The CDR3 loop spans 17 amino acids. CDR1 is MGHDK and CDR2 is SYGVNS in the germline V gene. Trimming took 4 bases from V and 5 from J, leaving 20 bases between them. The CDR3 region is CASSGRKPGLETGELFF. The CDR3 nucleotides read TGTGCCAGCAGTGGCCGAAAACCGGGACTCGAAACCGGGGAGCTGTTTTTT.

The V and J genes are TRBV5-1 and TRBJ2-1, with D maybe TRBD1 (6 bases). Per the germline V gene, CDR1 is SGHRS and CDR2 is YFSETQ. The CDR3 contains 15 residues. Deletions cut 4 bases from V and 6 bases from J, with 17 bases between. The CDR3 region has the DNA TGCGCCAGCAGCGGCCGGGACAATCCCTTCAATGAGCAGTTCTTC. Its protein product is CASSGRDNPFNEQFF.

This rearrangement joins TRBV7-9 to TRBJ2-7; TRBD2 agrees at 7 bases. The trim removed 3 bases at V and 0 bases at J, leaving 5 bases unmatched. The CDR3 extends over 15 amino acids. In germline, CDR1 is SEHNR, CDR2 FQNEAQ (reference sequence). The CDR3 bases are TGTGCCAGCAGCTTTGGAGGGAGGGGCTCCTACGAGCAGTACTTC. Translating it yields CASSFGGRGSYEQYF.

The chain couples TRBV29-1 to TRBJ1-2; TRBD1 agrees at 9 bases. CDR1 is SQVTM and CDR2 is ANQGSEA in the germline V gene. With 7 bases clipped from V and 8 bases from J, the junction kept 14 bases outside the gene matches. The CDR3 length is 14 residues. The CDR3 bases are TGCAGCGACGATCCGGGACAGGGAATAGAGGGCTACACCTTC. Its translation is CSDDPGQGIEGYTF. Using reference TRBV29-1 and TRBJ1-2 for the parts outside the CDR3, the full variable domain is SAVISQKPSRDICQRGTSLTIQCQVDSQVTMMFWYRQQPGQSLTLIATANQGSEATYESGFVIDKFPISRPNLTFSTLTVSNMSPEDSSIYLCSDDPGQGIEGYTFGSGTRLTVV.

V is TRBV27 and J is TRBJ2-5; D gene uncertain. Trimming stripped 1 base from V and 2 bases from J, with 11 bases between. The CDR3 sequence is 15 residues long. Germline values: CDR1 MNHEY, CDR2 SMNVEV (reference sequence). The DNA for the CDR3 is TGTGCCAGCAGTTTATGGCCCGGCGGACAAGAGACCCAGTACTTC. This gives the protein CASSLWPGGQETQYF.

The CDR3 is CSVEDSYEQYF. DNA for the CDR3: TGCAGCGTAGAGGACAGCTACGAGCAGTACTTC. J is TRBJ2-7 and V is TRBV29-1, with D tentatively TRBD1 (6 bases). In germline, CDR1 is SQVTM, CDR2 ANQGSEA. The CDR3 is 11 amino acids. V lost 6 bases to trimming and J lost 3 bases, with 9 bases between them.

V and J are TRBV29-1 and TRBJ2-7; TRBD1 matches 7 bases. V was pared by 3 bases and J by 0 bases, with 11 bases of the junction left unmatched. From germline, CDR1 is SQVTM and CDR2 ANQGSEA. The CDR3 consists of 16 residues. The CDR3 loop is CSVDGVGTANSYEQYF. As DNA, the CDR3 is TGCAGCGTTGATGGGGTTGGGACAGCCAACTCCTACGAGCAGTACTTC.

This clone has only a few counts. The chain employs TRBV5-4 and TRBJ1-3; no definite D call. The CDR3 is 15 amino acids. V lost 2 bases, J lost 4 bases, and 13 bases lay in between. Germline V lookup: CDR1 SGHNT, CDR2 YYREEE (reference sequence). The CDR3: CASSFERASGNTIYF. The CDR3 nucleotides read TGTGCCAGCAGCTTCGAGAGGGCCAGCGGAAACACCATATATTTT. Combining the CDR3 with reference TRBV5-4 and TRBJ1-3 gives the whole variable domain ETGVTQSPTHLIKTRGQQVTLRCSSQSGHNTVSWYQQALGQGPQFIFQYYREEENGRGNFPPRFSGLQFPNYSSELNVNALELDDSALYLCASSFERASGNTIYFGEGSWLTVV.

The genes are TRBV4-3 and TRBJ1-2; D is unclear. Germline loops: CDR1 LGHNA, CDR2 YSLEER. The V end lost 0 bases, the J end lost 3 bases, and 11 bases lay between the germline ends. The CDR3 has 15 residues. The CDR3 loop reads CASSQDPGMDYGYTF. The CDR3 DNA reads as TGCGCCAGCAGCCAAGATCCAGGTATGGACTATGGCTACACCTTC.

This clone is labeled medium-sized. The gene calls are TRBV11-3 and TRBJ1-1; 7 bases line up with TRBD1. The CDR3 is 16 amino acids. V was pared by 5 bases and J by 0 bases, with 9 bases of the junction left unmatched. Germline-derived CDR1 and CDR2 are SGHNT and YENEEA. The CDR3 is CASSPRGGDLNTEAFF. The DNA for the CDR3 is TGTGCCAGCAGCCCAAGAGGGGGCGATCTGAACACTGAAGCTTTCTTT. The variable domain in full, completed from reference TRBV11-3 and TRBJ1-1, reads EAGVVQSPRYKIIEKKQPVAFWCNPISGHNTLYWYLQNLGQGPELLIRYENEEAVDDSQLPKDRFSAERLKGVDSTLKIQPAELGDSAVYLCASSPRGGDLNTEAFFGQGTRLTVV.

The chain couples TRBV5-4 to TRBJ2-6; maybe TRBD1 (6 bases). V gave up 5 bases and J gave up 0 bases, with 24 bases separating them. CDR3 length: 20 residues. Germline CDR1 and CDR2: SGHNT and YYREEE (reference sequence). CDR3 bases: TGTGCCAGCAGGCAATTGGGGCAGGGGCTCGCCAACTCTGGGGCCAACGTCCTGACTTTC. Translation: CASRQLGQGLANSGANVLTF. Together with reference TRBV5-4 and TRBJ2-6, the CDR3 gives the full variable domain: ETGVTQSPTHLIKTRGQQVTLRCSSQSGHNTVSWYQQALGQGPQFIFQYYREEENGRGNFPPRFSGLQFPNYSSELNVNALELDDSALYLCASRQLGQGLANSGANVLTFGAGSRLTVL.

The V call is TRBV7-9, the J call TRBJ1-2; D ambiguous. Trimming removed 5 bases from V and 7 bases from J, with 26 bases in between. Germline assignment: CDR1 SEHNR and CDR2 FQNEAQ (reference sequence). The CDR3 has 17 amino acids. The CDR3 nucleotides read TGTGCCAGCAGCATCGGGTTGGAGGGTTACTCTGACTCTGGCTACACCTTC. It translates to CASSIGLEGYSDSGYTF.

CDR3 amino acids: CASSQGYRGYEQYF. Written as DNA, the CDR3 is TGCGCCAGCAGCCAAGGGTACAGGGGGTACGAGCAGTACTTC. The chain recombines TRBV4-1 with TRBJ2-7; 8 bases are shared with TRBD1. Germline loops: CDR1 MGHRA, CDR2 YSYEKL. V lost 1 base and J lost 4; bases outside the gene matches: 3. This CDR3 comprises 14 residues.

CDR3 in DNA: TGTGCCAGCAGTGAAGCGGGACTGATTACCTACGAGCAGTACTTC. It encodes CASSEAGLITYEQYF. V is TRBV2 and J is TRBJ2-7, with D possibly TRBD2 on 6 matching bases. The CDR3 is 15 amino acids. Germline assignment: CDR1 SNHLY and CDR2 FYNNEI. Between the trimmed V and J ends, which lost 0 bases and 2 bases, there was a span of 11 bases.

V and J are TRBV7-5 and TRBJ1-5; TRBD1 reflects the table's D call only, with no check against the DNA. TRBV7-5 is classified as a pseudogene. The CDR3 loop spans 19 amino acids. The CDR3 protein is CARSHPRDRGHHSNQPQHF. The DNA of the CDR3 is TGTGCCAGAAGCCACCCCCGGGACAGGGGGCATCATAGCAATCAGCCCCAGCATTTT.

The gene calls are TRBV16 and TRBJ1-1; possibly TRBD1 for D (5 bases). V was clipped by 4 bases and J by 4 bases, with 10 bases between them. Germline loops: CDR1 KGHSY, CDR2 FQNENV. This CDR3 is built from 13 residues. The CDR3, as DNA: TGTGCCAGCAGCCGGGGCGAGGCCACTGAAGCTTTCTTT. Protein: CASSRGEATEAFF.

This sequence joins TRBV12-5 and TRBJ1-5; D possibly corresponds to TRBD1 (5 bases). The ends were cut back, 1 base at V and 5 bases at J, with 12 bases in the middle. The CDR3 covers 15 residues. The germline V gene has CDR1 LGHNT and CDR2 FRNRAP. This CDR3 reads CASGLGDPGDQPQHF. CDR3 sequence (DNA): TGTGCTAGTGGTTTGGGAGACCCGGGGGATCAGCCCCAGCATTTT.

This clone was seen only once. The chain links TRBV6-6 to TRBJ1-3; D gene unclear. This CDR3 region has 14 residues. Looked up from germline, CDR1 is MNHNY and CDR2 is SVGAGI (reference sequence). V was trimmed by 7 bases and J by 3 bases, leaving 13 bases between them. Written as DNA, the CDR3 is TGTGCCAGCACCTCCACGGTGGTTGGAAACACCATATATTTT. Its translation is CASTSTVVGNTIYF.

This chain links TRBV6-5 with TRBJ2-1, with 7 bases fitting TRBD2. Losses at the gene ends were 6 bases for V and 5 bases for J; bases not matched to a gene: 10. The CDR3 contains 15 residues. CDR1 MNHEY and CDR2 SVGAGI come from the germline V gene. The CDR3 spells CASSLGLGRHNEQFF. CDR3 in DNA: TGTGCCAGCAGCCTCGGACTAGGGCGACACAATGAGCAGTTCTTC.

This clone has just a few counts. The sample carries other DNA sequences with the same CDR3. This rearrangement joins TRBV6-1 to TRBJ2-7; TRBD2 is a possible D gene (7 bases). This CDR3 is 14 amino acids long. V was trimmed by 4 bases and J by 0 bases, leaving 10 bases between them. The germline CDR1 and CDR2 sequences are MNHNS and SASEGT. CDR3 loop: CASSARGASYEQYF. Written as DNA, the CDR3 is TGTGCCAGCAGTGCACGGGGGGCCTCCTACGAGCAGTACTTC.